The sequence of this T cell receptor beta chain was determined in a study of T cells in Graves' hyperthyroidism and ophthalmopathy. Study findings and constraints: Ophthalmopathy was model-predicted a median about 7.1 months pre-onset. Most thyroid-expanded clonotypes above 0.001 were also found in blood.

Each ophthalmopathy patient scored at least 3 on the Clinical Activity Score and at least 4 on NOSPECS grade, with duration under 3 months. Researchers barred patients who had uncontrolled infection, other autoimmune disease, pregnancy or lactation. TCR beta CDR3 sequences were amplified from RNA transcripts. First-round RT-PCR targeting the TCR CDR3 was performed with the HTBI primer set. TCRdb fed the multiplex PCR reads into MiXCR, producing one record per CDR3 protein. The sample yields some 300,000 distinct CDR3 sequences, roughly a fifth seen once. Germline V gene data show CDR1 as KGHSH and CDR2 as LQKENI. The CDR3 has 15 residues. V was pared by 1 base and J by 5 bases, with 14 bases between. A few counts support this clonotype. Its antigen is still unknown.

This receptor was identified in a man over 45 with Graves' ophthalmopathy. Sequencing input: blood. This chain links TRBV18 with TRBJ2-5; D not resolved. CDR3 nucleotides: TGTGCCAGCTCACCACGAATGGAAGGTCAGGAGACCCAGTACTTC. It yields the protein CASSPRMEGQETQYF.